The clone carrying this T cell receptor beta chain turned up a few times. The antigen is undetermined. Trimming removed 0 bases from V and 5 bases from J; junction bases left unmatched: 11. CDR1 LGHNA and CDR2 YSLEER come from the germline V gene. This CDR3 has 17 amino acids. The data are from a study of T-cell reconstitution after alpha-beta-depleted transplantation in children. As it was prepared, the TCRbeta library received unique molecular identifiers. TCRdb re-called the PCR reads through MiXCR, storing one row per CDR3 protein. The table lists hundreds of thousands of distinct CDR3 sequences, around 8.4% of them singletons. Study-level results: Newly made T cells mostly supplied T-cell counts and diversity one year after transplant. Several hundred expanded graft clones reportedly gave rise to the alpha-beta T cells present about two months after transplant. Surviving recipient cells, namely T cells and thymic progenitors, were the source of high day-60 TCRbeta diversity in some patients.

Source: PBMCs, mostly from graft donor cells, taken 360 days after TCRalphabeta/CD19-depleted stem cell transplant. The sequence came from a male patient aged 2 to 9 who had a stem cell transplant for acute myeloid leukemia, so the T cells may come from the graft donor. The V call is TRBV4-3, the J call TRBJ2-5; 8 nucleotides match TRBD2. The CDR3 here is CASSQDLPGGPWETQYF. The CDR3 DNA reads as TGCGCCAGCAGCCAAGATTTGCCGGGAGGGCCGTGGGAGACCCAGTACTTC.